This T cell receptor (beta chain) originates from a study of cytomegalovirus exposure and HLA in healthy donors (dated by TCRdb to about 2017). Background on the whole study: An earlier analysis of approximately 640 of the donors reported 276 Gb of sequence data and some 120 million unique TCR beta sequences from around 200 million T cells. An early release that covered fewer than 800 HLA-typed donors contained about 300 gigabases of sequencing data and 70 million to 100 million unique TCR sequences. The genetic ancestry cluster associated with self-reported Caucasian donors included about 81% of the 300 to 450 genotyped donors. The study aimed to test whether signatures of past pathogen exposure could be identified by cataloging public T cell receptors. Using immunosequencing, the study profiled T cell repertoires from about 650 subjects and related those repertoires to cytomegalovirus serostatus. In addition to the first cohort of about 650 subjects, a separate validation cohort of 120 different subjects was used. To predict cytomegalovirus infection status, the study brought together high-throughput TCR immunosequencing, statistical association of individual TCRs with disease status, and machine learning. To study patterns of TCR occurrence, a later analysis re-analyzed previously published TCR beta repertoires from 500 to 850 donors and added high-resolution HLA genotyping. Rather than drawing on any new phenotypic data, the later analysis identified candidate immune exposures from TCR beta sequences and the way those sequences occurred across donors. An earlier analysis of 500 to 650 of the donors applied high-throughput TCR beta sequencing to assess whether each TCR beta V gene segment acted as functional or pseudogenic. Donor age, sex, ethnicity and CMV serostatus were compiled together with the repertoire data. A later genetic analysis took genome-wide SNP genotypes for about three fifths of the 666 donors and used that subset as a discovery cohort. Every repertoire in the discovery cohort had been generated on one and the same sequencing platform. HLA typing included class I and class II loci at four-digit resolution. Typing coverage differed by locus: A, B, C, DRB1 and DQB1 were typed in roughly 620-630 donors, DQA1 in about 510, DPA1 in nearly 610, and DPB1 in 472. Five DR-DQ haplotypes were handled as single units for association and clustering because linkage in the cohort was strong. On average, roughly 250,000 unique TCR beta nucleotide sequences were sequenced per donor among some 430 genotyped donors of the cohort, with roughly 18% of those sequences being non-productive.

In total, just over 650 healthy bone marrow donors made up the cohort. All cohort members were sampled while nominally healthy, although unrecorded immune exposures were likely present. The donor was CMV seropositive and belonged to the group of 250 to 300 seropositive cohort members. Each donor provided a peripheral blood sample, and peripheral blood mononuclear cells were used for TCR beta sequencing. The Qiagen DNeasy Blood Extraction Kit was used to extract genomic DNA from the blood cell samples. The V end loses 1 base and the J end loses 1 base, and a stretch of 16 bases separates them. From a lookup of the germline V gene, CDR1 and CDR2 are SGHDN and FVKESK. Reading from cysteine to phenylalanine, the CDR3 counts 17 amino acids. The only DNA kept is the CDR3, 51 bases in frame from the first base. Paper-wide results and their limitations: The study gave a list of some 150 TCR beta chains associated with cytomegalovirus. In an earlier analysis of 587 of the donors, most TCR beta V segments appeared in productive rearrangements about 87% or about 30% of the time, broadly matching IMGT annotations. In a later analysis, several top co-occurrence clusters were reported to appear linked to parvovirus B19, influenza, CMV and Epstein-Barr virus. Three of the identified cytomegalovirus-associated TCR beta chains were confirmed in vitro to be specific for cytomegalovirus antigens. Because counts were too low, roughly 18 rarely observed V segments, including chromosome 9 orphons, were left out of the earlier analysis of 500 to 650 of the donors. Because the 87-base-pair reads could not distinguish some IMGT-functional V segments, including TRBV6-2 and TRBV6-3, those segments were excluded. While some public TCRs were present in many individuals, most TCR sequences turned up only very rarely across donors. Linkage disequilibrium might explain the correlated functional status among segregating V segments, but an unknown experimental factor could not be ruled out. The classifier was reported to diagnose cytomegalovirus status with high specificity and sensitivity in both the original and validation cohorts. In this cohort, only TCR beta chains were sequenced, and detectable features were limited by the absence of alpha or paired-chain data. Immune exposure information for the cohort was limited to CMV serostatus. Most CMV-associated TCR beta chains appeared to be HLA-restricted in a later analysis, and the HLA associations seemed to be driven largely by CMV exposure. In a later analysis, some 18,000 TCR beta sequences were associated with specific HLA alleles at a false discovery rate of 0.05. Assigning TCR associations to individual alleles was difficult when HLA alleles, especially DR and DQ, strongly co-occurred. The presence/absence analyses assumed that sequencing depth was roughly uniform across donors, and that assumption may not be true. Because HLA typing was unavailable for some donors at each locus, only the typed subset was used in association tests. The authors suggested that the approach could potentially be generalized to other disease states and immunological phenotypes. In a later genetic analysis, fewer N-insertions in productive TCRs were reported among donors in an Asian-associated ancestry cluster than the roughly 700-donor mean. A cluster of highly shared sequence variants was judged likely to be a technical artifact of the sequencing pipeline. A later analysis found that TCR association rates varied across HLA loci, with DRB1 alleles showing the most associated TCRs and HLA-C alleles the fewest. A further reported finding was that TCR beta sequences accurately predicted the HLA-A and HLA-B alleles for most subjects in the first cohort. In a later analysis, HLA-associated TCR beta chains were found to be more clonally expanded and to have lower generation probabilities than equally common non-associated chains. An association between a missense DCLRE1C variant and V-gene and J-gene trimming of TCR beta chains was found in a later genetic analysis and replicated in an independent cohort.

The library was generated by the immunoSEQ multiplex PCR assay. For the multiplex PCR, a mixture combining 60 forward primers for TCR Vbeta segments and 13 reverse primers for TCR Jbeta segments was used. The CDR3 region of rearranged TCR beta genes was amplified from genomic DNA by a multiplex PCR assay. Amplified TCR beta libraries were sequenced as 87-base-pair reads on the Illumina HiSeq System. Concerning the study's data processing: In a later analysis, 77 million or so unique TCR beta chains were counted across the approximately 640 repertoires, and roughly 11 million of these chains were shared by at least two donors. To remove PCR and sequencing errors, raw reads were error-corrected and collapsed into unique sequences using a nearest-neighbor algorithm that merged closely related sequences. To assign V, D and J gene segments, CDR3 sequences were aligned to IMGT reference sequences. Each retained sequence needed at least a six-nucleotide match to both a V gene segment and a J gene segment. Rearrangements were classified as productive when the CDR3 lacked stop codons and remained in frame with V and J, and all other rearrangements were classified as non-productive. CDR3 was defined according to IMGT convention as the region running from the second conserved V-encoded cysteine to the conserved J-encoded phenylalanine. The earlier analysis of a few hundred of the donors excluded any sequence lacking an unambiguous match to a single V gene segment. An earlier analysis of approximately 590 of the donors classified V segments as functional when productive rearrangements were above 56.7% and as segregating when the standard deviation between donors was above 5%. To diagnose cytomegalovirus status from the catalog of TCR beta chain sequences, a statistical classification framework was built. V and J gene assignment, in a later analysis, came from comparing TCR nucleotide sequences with IMGT/GENE-DB human TR gene sequences. Using the TCRdist pipeline, a later analysis assigned CDR3 sequences along with most-parsimonious VDJ recombination scenarios. In a later analysis, every TCR beta chain was defined by the combination of its CDR3 amino acid sequence and its V-gene family, and reads without a unique V-gene family were dropped. As a way to deal with suspected cross-contamination and a sequencing artifact, a later analysis dropped under 600 nucleotide sequences that were highly shared and had low generation probability. A later analysis calculated a clonal expansion index for each public chain from normalized within-repertoire ranks of inferred template counts. In a later analysis, generation probabilities were computed using a VDJ recombination model fitted to out-of-frame rearrangements, and the results were checked against IGoR. Hypergeometric tests were used in a later analysis to score TCR-TCR, TCR-HLA and TCR-CMV co-occurrence, with a repertoire-size bias correction applied to the TCR pairs. False discovery rates were estimated in a later analysis by permuting HLA or CMV assignments 20 times. In a later analysis, co-occurring TCRs were grouped with DBSCAN, and TCRdist sequence similarity was added when clustering was performed within HLA-allele-positive subsets. Co-occurrence clustering excluded repertoires with fewer than 30,000 or more than 120,000 public chains, plus five with anomalous nucleotide sharing. TCRdb obtained this table from immuneACCESS and retained in-frame rearrangements with V and J assigned. These tables miss some clones; where compared with another copy, unresolved V genes account for less than half of the shortfall, and the remainder is unexplained. The V and J calls and clone size are taken from that table; D and trimming were inferred from the DNA. The sample data list roughly 100,000 clones, and 65% to 85% of these were observed just once. Of the sample, 2.5% to 3% is held by the ten largest clones.

Turning to this clone: Its antigen is currently not known. No much larger clonotype is one base removed from it; base qualities were not supplied.

This TCR came from a male donor in good health and CMV-seropositive. Material: PBMCs. This receptor chain uses TRBV14 and TRBJ2-5, and TRBD2 may be the D gene, going by 5 matching bases. The CDR3 sequence is CASSQVHRGYTQETQYF. The bases read TGTGCCAGCAGCCAAGTTCACCGAGGGTATACCCAAGAGACCCAGTACTTC.